These 9 T cell receptor beta chains originate from one sample sequenced in a study of blood T cell repertoires in COVID-19. Method: immunoSEQ multiplex PCR; TCRdb's copy keeps in-frame clones and lacks some. The table has about 20,000 clones, more than 70% seen once. Input material: peripheral blood. The receptors originated from a human donor in a cohort sampled during active COVID-19.

The rearrangement joins TRBV5-5 to TRBJ1-5; the match to TRBD1 covers 7 bases. The CDR3 totals 14 residues. V was clipped by 4 bases and J by 6 bases; unmatched bases: 7. Per the germline V gene, CDR1 is SGHKS and CDR2 is YYEKEE (reference sequence). The CDR3 here is CASSPQGMGQPQHF. As DNA, the CDR3 is TGTGCCAGCAGCCCACAGGGGATGGGTCAGCCCCAGCATTTT. Drawing the rest from reference TRBV5-5 and TRBJ1-5, the complete variable domain is DAGVTQSPTHLIKTRGQQVTLRCSPISGHKSVSWYQQVLGQGPQFIFQYYEKEERGRGNFPDRFSARQFPNYSSELNVNALLLGDSALYLCASSPQGMGQPQHFGDGTRLSIL.

This chain links TRBV28 with TRBJ1-3; 10 bases map to TRBD1. This CDR3 is built from 13 residues. V lost 3 bases and J lost 7; bases outside the gene matches: 0. The germline gives CDR1 MDHEN, CDR2 SYDVKM. This CDR3 is CASSLGQGNTIYF. The CDR3 nucleotides read TGTGCCAGCAGTTTGGGACAGGGGAACACCATATATTTT.

This chain links TRBV15 with TRBJ2-7; 7 nucleotides line up with TRBD2. CDR1 is LNHNV, CDR2 YYDKDF, per germline (reference sequence). V was pared by 1 base and J by 4 bases, with 7 bases of the junction left unmatched. CDR3 length: 15 residues. This CDR3 reads CATSRAGGMTYEQYF. The DNA for the CDR3 is TGTGCCACCAGCAGAGCCGGGGGGATGACTTACGAGCAGTACTTC.

This clone was recorded only once. The CDR3 DNA follows: TGTGCCAGCTCACTCGGACAGGGATCTGAAGCTTTCTTT. Residues: CASSLGQGSEAFF. V and J are TRBV18 and TRBJ1-1; 8 bases match TRBD1. The germline gives CDR1 KGHSH, CDR2 LQKENI. Losses at the gene ends were 4 bases for V and 6 bases for J; bases not matched to a gene: 4. The CDR3 spans 13 residues.

This clone was counted only a few times. The J gene is TRBJ2-7, the V gene TRBV2; D might be TRBD1 (6 bases). Germline V gene lookup returns CDR1 SNHLY and CDR2 FYNNEI. The CDR3 contains 13 residues. The V and J ends lost 7 bases and 3 bases respectively, with 13 bases between them. CDR3 in DNA: TGTGCCAGCACTCCAGGGGTACGCTACGAGCAGTACTTC. This encodes CASTPGVRYEQYF.

This clone was picked up one time. This chain uses TRBV28 with TRBJ2-7, with 8 nucleotides matching TRBD1. Germline assignment: CDR1 MDHEN and CDR2 SYDVKM. There are 13 residues in the CDR3. Trimming removed 3 bases from V and 2 bases from J; junction bases left unmatched: 0. Written as DNA, the CDR3 is TGTGCCAGCAGTTTGGACAGGGCCTACGAGCAGTACTTC. Translated: CASSLDRAYEQYF. Looking up the rest from reference TRBV28 and TRBJ2-7 gives the full variable domain: DVKVTQSSRYLVKRTGEKVFLECVQDMDHENMFWYRQDPGLGLRLIYFSYDVKMKEKGDIPEGYSVSREKKERFSLILESASTNQTSMYLCASSLDRAYEQYFGPGTRLTVT.

The chain employs TRBV11-3 and TRBJ2-1; TRBD1 is a possible D gene (6 bases). This CDR3 contains 14 residues. Per the germline V gene, CDR1 is SGHNT and CDR2 is YENEEA. The ends were cut back, 0 bases at V and 9 bases at J, with 12 bases in the middle. The CDR3 here is CASSLEGQGSEQFF. CDR3 nucleotides: TGTGCCAGCAGCTTAGAGGGGCAGGGGAGTGAGCAGTTCTTC. The full variable domain, rest sourced from reference TRBV11-3 and TRBJ2-1, is EAGVVQSPRYKIIEKKQPVAFWCNPISGHNTLYWYLQNLGQGPELLIRYENEEAVDDSQLPKDRFSAERLKGVDSTLKIQPAELGDSAVYLCASSLEGQGSEQFFGPGTRLTVL.

This chain connects TRBV6-6 to TRBJ1-1, with TRBD1 as a possible D gene (6 bases). CDR3 length equals 14 residues. Germline loops: CDR1 MNHNY, CDR2 SVGAGI (reference sequence). V lost 6 bases to trimming and J lost 1 base, with 12 bases between them. The CDR3 coding sequence is TGTGCCAGCAGCCCCGGGACAAGGAACACTGAAGCTTTCTTT. It translates to CASSPGTRNTEAFF.

A few counts support this clone. The V and J genes are TRBV11-3 and TRBJ1-1, with D possibly being TRBD1 (5 bases). The CDR3 has 14 amino acids. Trimming took off 5 bases at V and 1 base at J, with 11 bases between the two ends. Germline V lookup: CDR1 SGHNT, CDR2 YENEEA. For the CDR3, the DNA is TGTGCCAGCAGCCGGGGAGGGACGAACACTGAAGCTTTCTTT. Its protein is CASSRGGTNTEAFF.